Each of the 15 T cell receptor beta chains below was sequenced from the same sample in a study of CD8+CD57+ T cells in acquired aplastic anemia. Flow cytometry had shown expanded CD8+CD57+ cells in the patients chosen for sequencing. Profiling that covered TCR beta VDJ and CDR3 relied on genomic DNA as its template. TCRdb re-called the reads with MiXCR, one entry per CDR3 protein. The top ten clones hold 3.2% of a sample with about 160,000 distinct CDR3 sequences, approximately 44% of them seen once. The sample was sorted CD4+, CD8+, or CD8+CD57+ T cells (not recorded which) from PBMCs. The receptors derive from a human donor with aplastic anemia.

This clonotype has at least ten counts. The chain is built from TRBV7-6 and TRBJ2-3; unclear D gene. The germline CDR1 and CDR2 sequences are SGHVS and FNYEAQ. The V end lost 2 bases, the J end lost 6 bases, and 9 bases lay between the germline ends. The CDR3 totals 13 residues. The CDR3 DNA reads as TGTGCCAGCAGCTTAAGCTCCCGGGATACGCAGTATTTT. This gives the protein CASSLSSRDTQYF. Combining the CDR3 with reference TRBV7-6 and TRBJ2-3 gives the whole variable domain GAGVSQSPRYKVTKRGQDVALRCDPISGHVSLYWYRQALGQGPEFLTYFNYEAQQDKSGLPNDRFSAERPEGSISTLTIQRTEQRDSAMYRCASSLSSRDTQYFGPGTRLTVL.

The rearrangement links TRBV10-2 to TRBJ1-6, with no clear D. The CDR3 extends over 14 amino acids. The V and J ends lost 3 bases and 9 bases respectively, with 12 bases between them. Per the germline V gene, CDR1 is WSHSY and CDR2 is SAAADI. CDR3 in DNA: TGCGCCAGCAGTGAAGGCAGGATAGTTTCACCCCTCCACTTT. Its translation is CASSEGRIVSPLHF.

Points on this clonotype: A read error may produce the germline difference seen at one junction end. In nucleotides, the CDR3 is TGCGCCAACAGCCAAGATCTCGATTATGGCTACACCTTC. Amino acids: CANSQDLDYGYTF. The J gene is TRBJ1-2, the V gene TRBV4-3, with no clear D. Germline-derived CDR1 and CDR2 are LGHNA and YSLEER. The length of the CDR3 is 13 residues.

The gene calls are TRBV10-3 and TRBJ1-1, with no clear D. The CDR3 has 14 residues. CDR1 and CDR2 from the germline V gene are ENHRY and SYGVKD. Trimming removed 6 bases at V and 7 bases at J, with 18 bases between. The DNA for the CDR3 is TGTGCCATCAGCCCGGACGGGGTCGGCGTTGAAGCTTTCTTT. Residues: CAISPDGVGVEAFF.

This clonotype was counted many times. The CDR3 region has the DNA TGCAGTGCTACCCCAACGCTGGACTATTCACGGGAGACCCAGTACTTC. Translating it yields CSATPTLDYSRETQYF. The chain recombines TRBV20-1 with TRBJ2-5; a weak D match, TRBD2 (6 bases). The V gene lost 4 bases and the J gene lost 5 bases, with 23 bases spanning the gap. The CDR3 sequence is 16 residues long. Per germline, CDR1 DFQATT and CDR2 SNEGSKA (reference sequence).

The chain is built from TRBV11-2 and TRBJ2-7; 7 nucleotides align to TRBD1. Germline CDR1 and CDR2: SGHAT and FQNNGV. J lost 4 bases, V lost 5 bases, and 11 bases had no gene match. This CDR3 has 15 residues. CDR3 DNA sequence: TGTGCCAGCAGCCTAAGTCACAGGGGCTTTTACGAGCAGTACGTC. As protein: CASSLSHRGFYEQYV.

The rearrangement links TRBV10-3 to TRBJ2-2; 9 bases are a match to TRBD1. V was clipped by 10 bases and J by 2 bases; unmatched bases: 5. The CDR3 loop spans 14 amino acids. CDR1 is ENHRY and CDR2 is SYGVKD in the germline V gene. The CDR3 protein is CASRTGVNTGELFF. CDR3 in DNA: TGTGCCAGCAGGACAGGGGTAAACACCGGGGAGCTGTTTTTT.

This clonotype was observed at least ten times. V gene TRBV20-1 combines with J gene TRBJ2-3; maybe TRBD2 (5 bases). The CDR3 spans 14 residues. Trimming took 6 bases from V and 0 from J, leaving 13 bases between them. Germline V gives CDR1 DFQATT, CDR2 SNEGSKA (reference sequence). The chain's CDR3 is CSAKRAGSTDTQYF. CDR3 in DNA: TGCAGTGCCAAAAGGGCGGGTAGCACAGATACGCAGTATTTT.

This chain links TRBV7-2 with TRBJ1-1, with D perhaps matching TRBD1 (5 bases). The CDR3 runs 13 residues. Germline CDR1 SGHTA, CDR2 FQGNSA. Trimming pared 5 bases from V and 2 bases from J, leaving 9 bases between. The CDR3 nucleotides read TGTGCCAGCAGCGGCAGGGTTAACACTGAAGCTTTCTTT. It codes for CASSGRVNTEAFF. Drawing the rest from reference TRBV7-2 and TRBJ1-1, the complete variable domain is GAGVSQSPSNKVTEKGKDVELRCDPISGHTALYWYRQSLGQGLEFLIYFQGNSAPDKSGLPSDRFSAERTGGSVSTLTIQRTQQEDSAVYLCASSGRVNTEAFFGQGTRLTVV.

This clonotype is a singleton in its sample. The V gene is TRBV20-1, the J gene TRBJ2-7, with TRBD1 matching 8 bases. V was clipped by 2 bases and J by 7 bases; unmatched bases: 7. The CDR3 extends over 13 amino acids. The germline V gene encodes CDR1 DFQATT and CDR2 SNEGSKA (reference sequence). The CDR3 here is CSARTGGRPEQYF. As DNA, the CDR3 is TGCAGTGCTAGAACAGGGGGTCGGCCGGAGCAGTACTTC.

This clonotype was recorded many times. This chain joins TRBV5-1 and TRBJ1-4, with D perhaps TRBD1 (6 bases). This CDR3 is 14 amino acids long. CDR1 is SGHRS and CDR2 is YFSETQ in the germline V gene. The ends were cut back, 3 bases at V and 7 bases at J, with 13 bases in the middle. The CDR3 DNA is TGCGCCAGCAGCTCAGCAGGGGTTGGTGAAAAACTGTTTTTT. Translated, it gives CASSSAGVGEKLFF.

The chain couples TRBV9 to TRBJ2-3; TRBD2 matches at 10 bases. The CDR3 is made up of 16 amino acids. V gave up 3 bases and J gave up 2 bases; unmatched junction bases: 6. CDR1 and CDR2 (germline): SGDLS, YYNGEE. The CDR3 bases are TGTGCCAGCAGCGGTCGGACTAGCGGATACACAGATACGCAGTATTTT. Translated: CASSGRTSGYTDTQYF. Supplemented by reference TRBV9 and TRBJ2-3, the full variable domain reads DSGVTQTPKHLITATGQRVTLRCSPRSGDLSVYWYQQSLDQGLQFLIQYYNGEERAKGNILERFSAQQFPDLHSELNLSSLELGDSALYFCASSGRTSGYTDTQYFGPGTRLTVL.

This chain connects TRBV6-1 to TRBJ2-2; perhaps D is TRBD1 or TRBD2 (5 bases each). The germline V gene encodes CDR1 MNHNS and CDR2 SASEGT. Trimming cost V 5 bases and J 7 bases, with 23 bases left between them. The CDR3 has 17 residues. CDR3 amino acids: CASSPLSGTIGVGELFF. The CDR3 nucleotides are TGTGCCAGCAGTCCACTGTCCGGGACGATTGGAGTCGGGGAGCTGTTTTTT.

The chain links TRBV20-1 to TRBJ1-1; 7 bases align to TRBD1. Germline CDR1 reads DFQATT; CDR2 reads SNEGSKA (reference sequence). The CDR3 has 16 amino acids. V shed 0 bases and J 0 bases; nucleotides not matched to a gene: 7. In DNA, the CDR3 is TGCAGTGCTAGAGAACCGACAGGGCGAATGAACACTGAAGCTTTCTTT. Protein product: CSAREPTGRMNTEAFF.

V gene TRBV25-1 combines with J gene TRBJ1-4; D perhaps matches TRBD1 (6 bases). Deletions cut 5 bases from V and 8 bases from J, with 18 bases between. Germline assignment: CDR1 MGHDK and CDR2 SYGVNS. The CDR3 has 15 residues. The DNA for the CDR3 is TGTGCCAGCAGTTCCCCCGAAACAGGGAAAGAAAAACTGTTTTTT. Protein product: CASSSPETGKEKLFF. Based on the CDR3 plus reference TRBV25-1 and TRBJ1-4, the full variable domain is EADIYQTPRYLVIGTGKKITLECSQTMGHDKMYWYQQDPGMELHLIHYSYGVNSTEKGDLSSESTVSRIRTEHFPLTLESARPSHTSQYLCASSSPETGKEKLFFGSGTQLSVL.